The 19 T cell receptor beta chains below come from one sample, sequenced in a study of shared clonotypes between healthy human individuals. Some clones are missing from TCRdb's copy, which holds only in-frame ones; the method was immunoSEQ multiplex PCR. The table includes about 520,000 clones, 95% to 96% detected once. Input material: naive CD4+ T cells sorted from blood. Subset indicated: CD45RA+ positively selected. These receptor sequences come from a woman aged 25 to 39 in good health.

This clone occurred once. The rearrangement joins TRBV4-1 to TRBJ1-2; 7 bases are a match to TRBD1. Trimming at V came to 0 bases and at J to 5 bases, leaving 9 bases not matched to a gene. Germline V gene data show CDR1 as MGHRA and CDR2 as YSYEKL. This CDR3 spans 16 amino acids. The CDR3 DNA reads TGCGCCAGCAGCCAAGATAGTTGGACAGGCACATATGGCTACACCTTC. Protein sequence: CASSQDSWTGTYGYTF.

V and J are TRBV6-5 and TRBJ2-2; 9 positions match TRBD2. The germline gives CDR1 MNHEY, CDR2 SVGAGI. V lost 2 bases and J lost 8; bases outside the gene matches: 9. This CDR3 is built from 16 residues. In nucleotides, the CDR3 is TGTGCCAGCAGTTACGGATTAGCGGGAGAAAGAGGGGAGCTGTTTTTT. Residues: CASSYGLAGERGELFF.

J is TRBJ1-2 and V is TRBV28; D is perhaps TRBD1 (5 bases). This CDR3 contains 13 residues. Germline V gene lookup returns CDR1 MDHEN and CDR2 SYDVKM. V shed 5 bases and J shed 5 bases, with 12 bases lying between them. The CDR3 sequence: CASSAQEIYGYTF. The CDR3 bases are TGTGCCAGCAGTGCACAGGAGATTTATGGCTACACCTTC.

The rearrangement links TRBV19 to TRBJ2-7, with 7 bases matching TRBD1. Germline CDR1 is LNHDA and CDR2 is SQIVND (reference sequence). The CDR3 spans 15 residues. The J segment lost 1 base and the V segment lost 4 bases, leaving 7 bases of the junction unmatched. The CDR3 loop is CASSTDRWGSYEQYF. Here the CDR3 DNA reads TGTGCCAGTAGTACGGACAGGTGGGGTTCCTACGAGCAGTACTTC.

The chain links TRBV7-2 to TRBJ2-7, with 9 bases identical to TRBD2. CDR3 length: 19 residues. The V segment lost 1 base and the J segment 4 bases; nucleotides outside the gene matches: 17. Germline V gene sequence: CDR1 SGHTA, CDR2 FQGNSA. CDR3 amino acids: CASSLGVPSGITNAYEQYF. The CDR3 DNA sequence: TGTGCCAGCAGCTTAGGAGTTCCTAGCGGGATTACTAACGCTTACGAGCAGTACTTC. The whole variable domain, filled in from reference TRBV7-2 and TRBJ2-7, reads GAGVSQSPSNKVTEKGKDVELRCDPISGHTALYWYRQSLGQGLEFLIYFQGNSAPDKSGLPSDRFSAERTGGSVSTLTIQRTQQEDSAVYLCASSLGVPSGITNAYEQYFGPGTRLTVT.

This chain joins TRBV7-3 and TRBJ2-1; the D gene is possibly TRBD2 (7 bases). This CDR3 has 14 amino acids. The V gene lost 7 bases and the J gene lost 5 bases, with 15 bases spanning the gap. Germline CDR1 is SGHTA and CDR2 is FQGTGA. Here the CDR3 reads CASTSGAGDNEQFF. CDR3 nucleotide sequence: TGTGCCAGCACCTCGGGGGCGGGAGACAATGAGCAGTTCTTC.

The rearrangement joins TRBV7-2 to TRBJ2-5, with 9 nucleotides matching TRBD2. The V segment lost 3 bases and the J segment 5 bases; nucleotides outside the gene matches: 4. This CDR3 has 14 residues. The germline CDR1 and CDR2 sequences are SGHTA and FQGNSA. The CDR3 bases are TGTGCCAGCAGCTTGAGCGGGAGGAGGGAGACCCAGTACTTC. Its protein product is CASSLSGRRETQYF. Supplemented by reference TRBV7-2 and TRBJ2-5, the full variable domain reads GAGVSQSPSNKVTEKGKDVELRCDPISGHTALYWYRQSLGQGLEFLIYFQGNSAPDKSGLPSDRFSAERTGGSVSTLTIQRTQQEDSAVYLCASSLSGRRETQYFGPGTRLLVL.

A remark on this clone: The missing conserved phenylalanine or tryptophan at the end of this CDR3 makes a read error likely. The DNA is left out, because the CDR3 cannot be placed on it with certainty; the CDR3 is given as TCRdb lists it. This CDR3 reads CASSPPGV. The chain joins TRBV7-2 to TRBJ1-4; TRBD1, the D gene given by the table, was not confirmed from the DNA. Ends included, the CDR3 has 8 residues. CDR1 and CDR2 from the germline V gene are SGHTA and FQGNSA.

V is TRBV2 and J is TRBJ2-5; 8 bases agree with TRBD1. CDR3 length: 15 residues. The V gene's germline CDR1 is SNHLY and CDR2 FYNNEI. The trim removed 7 bases at V and 0 bases at J, leaving 7 bases unmatched. CDR3 amino acids: CASTPRTGNQETQYF. The DNA for the CDR3 is TGTGCCAGCACCCCAAGGACAGGGAACCAAGAGACCCAGTACTTC.

The gene calls are TRBV28 and TRBJ2-7, with 9 bases that match TRBD1. V lost 6 bases to trimming and J lost 0 bases; unmatched junction nucleotides: 9. The CDR3 is made up of 16 amino acids. Germline V lookup: CDR1 MDHEN, CDR2 SYDVKM. CDR3 residues: CASRGRGDRASYEQYF. The CDR3, as DNA: TGTGCCAGCAGGGGCCGGGGGGACAGGGCCTCCTACGAGCAGTACTTC.

This clone came up once. V usage is TRBV6-1 and J usage is TRBJ2-7; D not certain. The germline V gene encodes CDR1 MNHNS and CDR2 SASEGT. The V gene lost 4 bases and the J gene lost 0 bases, with 7 bases spanning the gap. The CDR3 sequence is 13 residues long. The CDR3 loop reads CASSVGTSYEQYF. The CDR3 nucleotides read TGTGCCAGCAGTGTCGGCACCTCCTACGAGCAGTACTTC.

Concerning this clone: This sample includes further DNA sequences coding for the same CDR3. The chain joins TRBV5-1 to TRBJ2-7, with D maybe TRBD2 (5 bases). Germline V gene data show CDR1 as SGHRS and CDR2 as YFSETQ. V was shortened by 3 bases and J by 3 bases, with 7 bases between the two germline ends. The CDR3 extends over 12 amino acids. The CDR3 loop is CASSSGNYEQYF. The DNA for the CDR3 is TGCGCCAGCAGCTCGGGAAACTACGAGCAGTACTTC.

This chain connects TRBV7-9 to TRBJ2-7; 16 nucleotides agree with TRBD2. Germline V CDR1 and CDR2: SEHNR, FQNEAQ (reference sequence). The CDR3 spans 17 residues. The trim removed 5 bases at V and 6 bases at J, leaving 10 bases unmatched. DNA for the CDR3: TGTGCCAGCAGCGCCCTCACGGGACTAGCGGGAGGGCGCGAGCAGTACTTC. The encoded protein is CASSALTGLAGGREQYF. Complete variable domain (other parts from reference TRBV7-9 and TRBJ2-7): DTGVSQNPRHKITKRGQNVTFRCDPISEHNRLYWYRQTLGQGPEFLTYFQNEAQLEKSRLLSDRFSAERPKGSFSTLEIQRTEQGDSAMYLCASSALTGLAGGREQYFGPGTRLTVT.

The chain is built from TRBV28 and TRBJ1-2, with D unresolved. Germline CDR1 is MDHEN and CDR2 is SYDVKM. V gave up 5 bases and J gave up 0 bases, with 4 bases separating them. This CDR3 contains 12 residues. CDR3: CASSESNYGYTF. The DNA for the CDR3 is TGTGCCAGCAGTGAGTCTAACTATGGCTACACCTTC.

On this clone itself: Other DNA sequences within the sample encode an identical CDR3. CDR3: CASSVATSTDTQYF. CDR3 coding DNA: TGTGCCAGCAGCGTAGCGACTAGCACAGATACGCAGTATTTT. V and J are TRBV9 and TRBJ2-3; no clear D gene. CDR1 and CDR2 (germline): SGDLS, YYNGEE. Trimming removed 0 bases from V and 0 bases from J, with 5 bases in between. This CDR3 has 14 residues.

The rearrangement joins TRBV10-3 to TRBJ2-3; TRBD2 matches 16 bases. This CDR3 contains 16 residues. In germline, CDR1 is ENHRY, CDR2 SYGVKD. V lost 6 bases, J lost 5 bases, and 5 bases stayed unmatched. Written as DNA, the CDR3 is TGTGCCATCAGATCCGGGACTAGCGGGAGGGTAGATACGCAGTATTTT. Its translation is CAIRSGTSGRVDTQYF.

The V and J genes are TRBV19 and TRBJ1-3; tentative D call: TRBD1 (5 bases). This CDR3 contains 14 residues. Germline V gene lookup returns CDR1 LNHDA and CDR2 SQIVND (reference sequence). V lost 6 bases, J lost 4 bases, and 13 bases lay in between. The CDR3 region has the DNA TGTGCCAGTAGGTCTGGGGCAGTCGGAAACACCATATATTTT. This gives the protein CASRSGAVGNTIYF.

The chain couples TRBV28 to TRBJ1-4; D ambiguous. V dropped 2 bases and J dropped 3 bases, with 25 bases sitting between them. The CDR3 is made up of 20 amino acids. CDR1 is MDHEN, CDR2 SYDVKM, per germline. Here the CDR3 DNA reads TGTGCCAGCAGTTTAGGGGTCGGAGGGCGGCCTTCTCGCCCTAATGAAAAACTGTTTTTT. Its translation: CASSLGVGGRPSRPNEKLFF.

The V and J genes are TRBV5-1 and TRBJ2-5, with a weak D call TRBD1 (5 bases). CDR1 is SGHRS, CDR2 YFSETQ, per germline. This CDR3 has 15 residues. The germline V and J ends were trimmed by 1 base and 3 bases, with 13 bases remaining between them. The CDR3 sequence: CASSLSGQKEETQYF. CDR3 bases: TGCGCCAGCAGCTTGTCTGGACAAAAAGAAGAGACCCAGTACTTC.